What follows is one T cell receptor beta chain and its context. Its target is unknown. The study extracted blood RNA from unsorted whole blood and also extracted germline DNA. This record belongs to a study of tumor-infiltrating lymphocytes in primary liver carcinoma. Study information: The tumors ranged from roughly 4.2 to 10 cm across and fell within stage T1-T3 N0M0. Sample yields, roughly 3.5 to 7.5 million productive TCRbeta reads, were similar across the tissue types. Findings of the study overall: Compared with tumor region pairs, tumor-adjacent and tumor-blood pairs overlapped less. Bulk, unsorted sampling meant CD4+ and CD8+ repertoires went uncompared.

V was clipped by 7 bases and J by 3 bases; unmatched bases: 10. The CDR3 covers 16 residues. Germline V gene lookup returns CDR1 SGHVS and CDR2 FQNEAQ. TCR beta cDNA was reverse-transcribed from roughly 0.45 ug of total RNA. The reaction used a constant-region primer and ProtoScript II reverse transcriptase. ARM-PCR was slightly modified, and three nested multiplex PCR rounds with it gave rise to the TCR beta libraries. In the first two PCR rounds, TRBV1-TRBV30 forward primers were paired with a C-beta reverse primer, and each round lasted about 9 cycles. A single record per CDR3 protein comes from TCRdb applying MiXCR to the multiplex PCR reads. Among 300,000 to 350,000 distinct CDR3 sequences listed, approximately 64% were seen once.

The chain has TRBV7-8 and TRBJ2-1, with 9 bases that match TRBD2. This TCR was sampled from a man aged 40-49 years with primary liver carcinoma and hepatitis B virus infection. Sequenced: peripheral blood. CDR3 in DNA: TGTGCCAGCACTGAGGTTGGACTAGCGTACTACAATGAGCAGTTCTTC. This encodes CASTEVGLAYYNEQFF.